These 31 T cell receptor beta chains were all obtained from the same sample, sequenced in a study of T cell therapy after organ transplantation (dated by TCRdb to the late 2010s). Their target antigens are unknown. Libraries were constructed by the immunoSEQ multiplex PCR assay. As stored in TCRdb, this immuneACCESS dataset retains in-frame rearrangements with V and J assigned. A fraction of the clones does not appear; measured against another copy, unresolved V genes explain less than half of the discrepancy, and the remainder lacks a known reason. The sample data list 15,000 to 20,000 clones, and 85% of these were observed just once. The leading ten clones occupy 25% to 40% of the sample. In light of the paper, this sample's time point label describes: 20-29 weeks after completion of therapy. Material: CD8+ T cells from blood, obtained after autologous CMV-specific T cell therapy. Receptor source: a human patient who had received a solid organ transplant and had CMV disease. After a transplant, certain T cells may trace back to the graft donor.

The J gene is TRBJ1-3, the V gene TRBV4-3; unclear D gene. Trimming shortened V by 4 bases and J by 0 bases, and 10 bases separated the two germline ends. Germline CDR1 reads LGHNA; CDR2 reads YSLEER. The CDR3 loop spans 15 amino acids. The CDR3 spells CASSLDGNSGNTIYF. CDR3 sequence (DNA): TGCGCCAGCAGCCTCGACGGAAACTCTGGAAACACCATATATTTT.

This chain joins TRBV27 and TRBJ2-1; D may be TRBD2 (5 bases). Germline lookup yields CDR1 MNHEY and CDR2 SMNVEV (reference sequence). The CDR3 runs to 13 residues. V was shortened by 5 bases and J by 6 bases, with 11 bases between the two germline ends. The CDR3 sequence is CASSNQGSNEQFF. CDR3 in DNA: TGTGCCAGCAGTAATCAAGGGAGCAATGAGCAGTTCTTC.

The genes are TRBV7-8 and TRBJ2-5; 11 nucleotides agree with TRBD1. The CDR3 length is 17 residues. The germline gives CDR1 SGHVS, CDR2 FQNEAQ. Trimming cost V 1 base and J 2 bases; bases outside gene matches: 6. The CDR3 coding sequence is TGTGCCAGCAGCTTAGTTCACGGGACAGGGGGTCAAGAGACCCAGTACTTC. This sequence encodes CASSLVHGTGGQETQYF.

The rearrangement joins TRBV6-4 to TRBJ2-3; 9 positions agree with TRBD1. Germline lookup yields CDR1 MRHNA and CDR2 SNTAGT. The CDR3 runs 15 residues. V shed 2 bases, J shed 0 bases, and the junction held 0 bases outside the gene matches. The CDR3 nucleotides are TGTGCCAGCAGTGACGGGACAGGGAGCACAGATACGCAGTATTTT. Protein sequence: CASSDGTGSTDTQYF.

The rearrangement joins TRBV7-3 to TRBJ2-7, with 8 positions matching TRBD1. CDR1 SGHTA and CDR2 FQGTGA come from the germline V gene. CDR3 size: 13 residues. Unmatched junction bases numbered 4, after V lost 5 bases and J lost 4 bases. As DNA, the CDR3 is TGTGCCAGCAGCATCGACAGGGGATACGAGCAGTACTTC. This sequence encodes CASSIDRGYEQYF.

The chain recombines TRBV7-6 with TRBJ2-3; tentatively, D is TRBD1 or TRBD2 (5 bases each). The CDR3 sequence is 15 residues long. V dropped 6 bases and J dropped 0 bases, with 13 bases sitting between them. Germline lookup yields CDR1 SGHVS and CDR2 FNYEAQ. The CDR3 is CASRSGTTSTDTQYF. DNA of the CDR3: TGTGCCAGCAGATCCGGGACGACTAGCACAGATACGCAGTATTTT. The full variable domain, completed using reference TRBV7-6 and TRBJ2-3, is GAGVSQSPRYKVTKRGQDVALRCDPISGHVSLYWYRQALGQGPEFLTYFNYEAQQDKSGLPNDRFSAERPEGSISTLTIQRTEQRDSAMYRCASRSGTTSTDTQYFGPGTRLTVL.

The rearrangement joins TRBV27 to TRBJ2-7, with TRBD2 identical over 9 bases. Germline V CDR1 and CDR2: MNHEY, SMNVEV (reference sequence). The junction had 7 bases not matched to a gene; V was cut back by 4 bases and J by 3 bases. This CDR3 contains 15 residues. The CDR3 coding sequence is TGTGCCAGCAGTTCAATAACACTAGCGGGCTACGAGCAGTACTTC. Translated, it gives CASSSITLAGYEQYF.

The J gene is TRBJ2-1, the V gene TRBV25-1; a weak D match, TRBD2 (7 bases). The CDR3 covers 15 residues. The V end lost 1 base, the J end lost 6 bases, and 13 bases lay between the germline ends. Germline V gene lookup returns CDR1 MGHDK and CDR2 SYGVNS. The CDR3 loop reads CASSEFKGGINEQFF. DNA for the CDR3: TGTGCCAGCAGTGAATTTAAGGGGGGGATCAATGAGCAGTTCTTC. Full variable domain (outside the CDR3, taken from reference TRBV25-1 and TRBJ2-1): EADIYQTPRYLVIGTGKKITLECSQTMGHDKMYWYQQDPGMELHLIHYSYGVNSTEKGDLSSESTVSRIRTEHFPLTLESARPSHTSQYLCASSEFKGGINEQFFGPGTRLTVL.

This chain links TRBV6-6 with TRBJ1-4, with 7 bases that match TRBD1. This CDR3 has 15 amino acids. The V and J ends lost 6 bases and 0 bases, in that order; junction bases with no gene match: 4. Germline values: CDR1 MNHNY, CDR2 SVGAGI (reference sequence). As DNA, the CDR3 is TGTGCCAGCAGACAGGGGCTAGCAACTAATGAAAAACTGTTTTTT. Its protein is CASRQGLATNEKLFF.

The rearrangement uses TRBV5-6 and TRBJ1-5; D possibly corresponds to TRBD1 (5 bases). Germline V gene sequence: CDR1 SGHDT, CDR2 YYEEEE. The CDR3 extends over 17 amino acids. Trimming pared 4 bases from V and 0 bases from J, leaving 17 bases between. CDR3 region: CASSRLRGTASNQPQHF. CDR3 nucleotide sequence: TGTGCCAGCAGCCGACTCCGGGGGACGGCTAGCAATCAGCCCCAGCATTTT.

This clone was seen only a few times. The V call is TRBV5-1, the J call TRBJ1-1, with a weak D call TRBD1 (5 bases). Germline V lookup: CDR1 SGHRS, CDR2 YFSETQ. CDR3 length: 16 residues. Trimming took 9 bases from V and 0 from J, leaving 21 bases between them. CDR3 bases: TGCGCCACCTCCGGGACGGAAGCTTCACTGAACACTGAAGCTTTCTTT. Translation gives CATSGTEASLNTEAFF.

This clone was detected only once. The chain's CDR3 is CASGQGKNTEAFF. The CDR3 nucleotides read TGCGCCAGCGGACAGGGTAAGAACACTGAAGCTTTCTTT. The J gene is TRBJ1-1, the V gene TRBV4-1; 8 bases map to TRBD1. The CDR3 runs 13 residues. CDR1 and CDR2 (germline): MGHRA, YSYEKL. V lost 8 bases and J lost 1; bases outside the gene matches: 3.

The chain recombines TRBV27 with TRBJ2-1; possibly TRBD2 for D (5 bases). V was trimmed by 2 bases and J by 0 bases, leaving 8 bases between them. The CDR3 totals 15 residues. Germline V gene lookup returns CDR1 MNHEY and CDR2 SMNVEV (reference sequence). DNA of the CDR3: TGTGCCAGCAGTTTAGGACTTAACTCCTACAATGAGCAGTTCTTC. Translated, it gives CASSLGLNSYNEQFF.

This CDR3 is CSVSIRTPLRELFF. The CDR3 nucleotides are TGCAGCGTTTCAATCCGGACCCCACTTAGGGAGCTGTTTTTT. The genes are TRBV29-1 and TRBJ2-2; unclear D gene. Germline V gives CDR1 SQVTM, CDR2 ANQGSEA. The CDR3 length is 14 residues. Trimming left V 5 bases short and J 9 bases short, with 19 bases between.

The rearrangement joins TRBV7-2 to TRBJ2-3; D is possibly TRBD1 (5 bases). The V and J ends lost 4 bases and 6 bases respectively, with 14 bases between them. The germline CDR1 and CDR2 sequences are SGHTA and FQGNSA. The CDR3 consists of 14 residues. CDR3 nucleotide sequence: TGTGCCAGCAGCTCCCTGGGGCCTCTGGATACGCAGTATTTT. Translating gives CASSSLGPLDTQYF.

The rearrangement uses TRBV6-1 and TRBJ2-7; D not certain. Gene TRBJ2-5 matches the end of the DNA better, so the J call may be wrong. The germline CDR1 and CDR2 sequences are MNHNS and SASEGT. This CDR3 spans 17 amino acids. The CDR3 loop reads CASSEGFERLDQETQYF. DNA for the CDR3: TGTGCCAGCAGTGAGGGTTTCGAGAGGCTAGACCAAGAGACCCAGTACTTC.

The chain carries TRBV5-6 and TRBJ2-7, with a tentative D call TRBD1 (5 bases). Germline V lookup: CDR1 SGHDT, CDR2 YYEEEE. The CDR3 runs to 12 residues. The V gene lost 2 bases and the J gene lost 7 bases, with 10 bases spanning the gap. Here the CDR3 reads CASSFVREEQYF. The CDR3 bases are TGTGCCAGCAGCTTTGTCAGGGAAGAGCAGTACTTC.

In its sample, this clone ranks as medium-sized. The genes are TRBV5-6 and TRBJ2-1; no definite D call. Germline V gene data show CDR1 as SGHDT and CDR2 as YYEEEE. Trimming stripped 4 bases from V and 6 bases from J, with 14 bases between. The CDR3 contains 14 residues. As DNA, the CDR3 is TGTGCCAGCAGCACGAATCGTGACCTCAATGAGCAGTTCTTC. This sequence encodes CASSTNRDLNEQFF.

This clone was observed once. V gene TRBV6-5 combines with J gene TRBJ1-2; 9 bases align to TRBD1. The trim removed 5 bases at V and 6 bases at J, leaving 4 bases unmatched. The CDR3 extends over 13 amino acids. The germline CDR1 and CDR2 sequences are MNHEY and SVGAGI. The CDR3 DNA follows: TGTGCCAGCAGTCTACAGGGGGCGAATGGCTACACCTTC. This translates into CASSLQGANGYTF.

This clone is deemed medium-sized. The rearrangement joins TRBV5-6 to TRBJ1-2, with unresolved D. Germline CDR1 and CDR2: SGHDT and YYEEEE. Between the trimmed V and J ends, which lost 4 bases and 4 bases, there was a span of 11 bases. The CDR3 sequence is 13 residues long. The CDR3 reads CASSLNTAYGYTF. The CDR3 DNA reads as TGTGCCAGCAGCCTAAACACGGCCTATGGCTACACCTTC.

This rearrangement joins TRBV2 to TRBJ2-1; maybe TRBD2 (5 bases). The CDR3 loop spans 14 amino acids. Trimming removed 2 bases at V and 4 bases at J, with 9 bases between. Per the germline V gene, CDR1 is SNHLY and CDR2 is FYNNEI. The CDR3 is CASSELAQYNEQFF. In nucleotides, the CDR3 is TGTGCCAGCAGTGAACTAGCTCAGTACAATGAGCAGTTCTTC.

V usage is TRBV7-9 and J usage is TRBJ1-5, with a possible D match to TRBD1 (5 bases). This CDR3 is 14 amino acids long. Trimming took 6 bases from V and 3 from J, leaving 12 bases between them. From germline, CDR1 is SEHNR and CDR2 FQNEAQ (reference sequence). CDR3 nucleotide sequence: TGTGCCAGCAGTCGGGACGGAGACAATCAGCCCCAGCATTTT. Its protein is CASSRDGDNQPQHF.

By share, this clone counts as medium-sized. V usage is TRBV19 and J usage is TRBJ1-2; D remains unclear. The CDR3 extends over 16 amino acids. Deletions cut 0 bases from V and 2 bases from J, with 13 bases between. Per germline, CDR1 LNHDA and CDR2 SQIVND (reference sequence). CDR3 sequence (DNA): TGTGCCAGTAGTATAGATTTAGAGGACCGAAACTATGGCTACACCTTC. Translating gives CASSIDLEDRNYGYTF.

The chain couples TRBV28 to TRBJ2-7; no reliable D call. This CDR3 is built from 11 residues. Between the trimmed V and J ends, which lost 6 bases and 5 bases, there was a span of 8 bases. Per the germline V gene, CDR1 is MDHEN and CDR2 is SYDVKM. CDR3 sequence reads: CASSSPHEQYF. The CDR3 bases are TGTGCCAGCAGCTCCCCCCACGAGCAGTACTTC.

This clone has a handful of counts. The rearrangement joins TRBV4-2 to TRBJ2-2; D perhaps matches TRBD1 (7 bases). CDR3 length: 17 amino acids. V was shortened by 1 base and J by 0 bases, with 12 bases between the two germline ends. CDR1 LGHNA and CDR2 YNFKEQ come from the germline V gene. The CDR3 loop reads CASSQGRDRANTGELFF. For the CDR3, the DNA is TGTGCCAGCAGCCAAGGGCGGGACAGAGCGAACACCGGGGAGCTGTTTTTT.

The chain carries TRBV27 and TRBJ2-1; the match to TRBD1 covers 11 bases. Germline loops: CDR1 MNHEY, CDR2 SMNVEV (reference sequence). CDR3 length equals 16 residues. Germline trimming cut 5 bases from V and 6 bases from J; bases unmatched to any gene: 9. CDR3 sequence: CASSRVGTGGSNEQFF. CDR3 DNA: TGTGCCAGCAGTAGGGTGGGGACAGGGGGGAGCAATGAGCAGTTCTTC.

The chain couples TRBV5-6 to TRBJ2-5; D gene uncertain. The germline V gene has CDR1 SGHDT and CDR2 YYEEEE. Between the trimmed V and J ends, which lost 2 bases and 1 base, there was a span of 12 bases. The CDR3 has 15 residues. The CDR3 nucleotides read TGTGCCAGCAGCTTTGGCCCGACACCCCAAGAGACCCAGTACTTC. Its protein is CASSFGPTPQETQYF.

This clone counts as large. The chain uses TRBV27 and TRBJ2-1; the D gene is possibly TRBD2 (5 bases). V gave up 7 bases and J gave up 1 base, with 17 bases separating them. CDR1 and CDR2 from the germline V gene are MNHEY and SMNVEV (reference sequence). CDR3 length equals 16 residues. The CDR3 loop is CASTLHSGGSYNEQFF. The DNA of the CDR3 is TGTGCCAGCACCCTCCACAGCGGCGGTTCCTACAATGAGCAGTTCTTC.

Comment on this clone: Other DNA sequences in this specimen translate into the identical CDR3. The CDR3 nucleotides read TGTGCCTGGAGTGCGCACCAGAGCTACGAGCAGTACTTC. Encoded protein: CAWSAHQSYEQYF. The chain recombines TRBV30 with TRBJ2-7, with D hard to call. CDR1 is GTSNPN, CDR2 SVGIG, per germline (reference sequence). The CDR3 consists of 13 residues. The V gene lost 1 base and the J gene lost 3 bases, with 10 bases spanning the gap.

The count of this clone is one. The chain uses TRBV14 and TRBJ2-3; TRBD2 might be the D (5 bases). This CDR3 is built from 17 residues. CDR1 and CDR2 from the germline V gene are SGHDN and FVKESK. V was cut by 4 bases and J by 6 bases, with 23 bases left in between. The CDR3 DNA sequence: TGTGCCAGCAGCCCCACCTACACTAGTCCCGCAGCGGATACGCAGTATTTT. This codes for CASSPTYTSPAADTQYF.

CDR3 region: CASRTQGNQPQHF. CDR3 DNA: TGTGCCAGCAGGACCCAGGGAAATCAGCCCCAGCATTTT. The V call is TRBV6-5, the J call TRBJ1-5; maybe TRBD1 (5 bases). Trimming removed 6 bases from V and 4 bases from J, with 10 bases in between. CDR1 MNHEY and CDR2 SVGAGI come from the germline V gene. CDR3 length equals 13 residues.